A selection of T cell receptor beta chains follows, all from one sample in a study of tumour-infiltrating T cells in Burkitt lymphoma. The data were produced by immunoSEQ multiplex PCR, yet TCRdb's version contains in-frame clones alone and is incomplete. The sample yields around 45,000 clones, around a third seen once. Material: tumor tissue. These receptors originate from a human donor with Burkitt lymphoma. The CDR3 runs from the conserved cysteine through the conserved F or W. A D gene is named only where the DNA matches it firmly. Rows may omit the clone size; those that give it use once, few, many or a size class.

d_gene	v_gene	abundance	j_gene	CDR3aa	CDR3nt
TRBD2	TRBV5-4	-	TRBJ2-5	CASSPGGVGETQYF	TGTGCCAGCAGCCCTGGGGGGGTGGGCGAGACCCAGTACTTC
-	TRBV7-2	-	TRBJ2-5	CASSPAGAGETQYF	TGTGCCAGCAGCCCGGCGGGGGCCGGGGAGACCCAGTACTTC
-	TRBV2	-	TRBJ1-5	CASSESTSNQPQHF	TGTGCCAGCAGTGAATCTACTAGCAATCAGCCCCAGCATTTT
-	TRBV19	-	TRBJ1-1	CASSIGRGREAFF	TGTGCCAGTAGTATTGGCAGGGGCAGGGAAGCTTTCTTT
-	TRBV2	-	TRBJ2-7	CASRGEGVEQYF	TGTGCCAGTAGGGGGGAGGGGGTCGAGCAGTACTTC
TRBD1	TRBV10-3	-	TRBJ1-6	CAISELGSGGAYNSPLHF	TGTGCCATCAGTGAGTTGGGCTCAGGGGGCGCCTATAATTCACCCCTCCACTTT
-	TRBV2	-	TRBJ1-1	CASSGKTEDTEAFF	TGTGCCAGCAGTGGCAAGACGGAGGACACTGAAGCTTTCTTT
-	TRBV27	-	TRBJ1-1	CASSFPGSEAFF	TGTGCCAGCAGTTTCCCAGGGTCTGAAGCTTTCTTT
TRBD1	TRBV7-3	once	TRBJ1-5	CASSSLTGIGQPQHF	TGTGCCAGCAGCTCGTTGACAGGGATAGGCCAGCCCCAGCATTTT
-	TRBV4-2	few	TRBJ2-7	CASSQQDGYYEQYF	TGTGCCAGCAGCCAACAAGACGGATACTACGAGCAGTACTTC
TRBD1	TRBV6-1	-	TRBJ2-7	CASSEAGTGASEQYF	TGTGCCAGCAGTGAAGCGGGGACAGGGGCAAGCGAGCAGTACTTC
TRBD2	TRBV4-3	-	TRBJ2-2	CASSQEPSGGFTGELFF	TGCGCCAGCAGCCAAGAACCTAGCGGGGGGTTCACCGGGGAGCTGTTTTTT
TRBD2	TRBV5-4	-	TRBJ2-5	CASSLGRGGGETQYF	TGTGCCAGCAGCTTGGGGCGGGGGGGCGGCGAGACCCAGTACTTC
TRBD1	TRBV6-6	-	TRBJ1-4	CASSRQGTNEKLFF	TGTGCCAGCAGCCGACAGGGGACCAATGAAAAACTGTTTTTT
TRBD1	TRBV28	-	TRBJ2-7	CASSPVDRDRPYEQYF	TGTGCCAGCAGCCCCGTAGACCGGGACAGACCCTACGAGCAGTACTTC
-	TRBV19	-	TRBJ2-7	CASKGRSSRAYEQYF	TGTGCCAGTAAAGGTCGGAGTAGCAGAGCCTACGAGCAGTACTTC
-	TRBV29-1	-	TRBJ1-1	CSGLGGNTEAFF	TGCAGCGGCCTCGGGGGGAACACTGAAGCTTTCTTT
-	TRBV7-2	-	TRBJ1-1	CASSFSQGEVEAFF	TGTGCCAGCAGCTTTAGTCAGGGTGAGGTTGAAGCTTTCTTT
-	TRBV28	-	TRBJ1-4	CASRGGRGEKLFF	TGTGCCAGCAGGGGGGGGCGGGGCGAAAAACTGTTTTTT
-	TRBV4-2	-	TRBJ1-6	CASSQWSTNSPLHF	TGTGCCAGCAGCCAATGGTCGACAAATTCACCCCTCCACTTT
-	TRBV28	few	TRBJ1-5	CATDLRGNQPQHF	TGTGCCACCGACCTAAGGGGGAACCAGCCCCAGCATTTT